Presented here are 29 T cell receptor beta chains from one specimen sequenced in a study of CD8 T cells in ankylosing spondylitis. Study-wide results and limits: Blood from ankylosing spondylitis patients appeared to carry a characteristic eight-variant TCR beta motif.

These TCRs' antigens remain unknown. MiXCR, run by TCRdb on the 5' RACE reads, gives a single entry per CDR3 protein. The data hold about 420,000 distinct CDR3 sequences, with about 22% observed a single time. Sequencing used blood, either unsorted or a sorted T cell fraction (not recorded which). These receptors were obtained from a male donor with ankylosing spondylitis.

This chain connects TRBV15 to TRBJ2-3; D gene uncertain. Trimming removed 2 bases from V and 2 bases from J, with 8 bases in between. Germline V gene sequence: CDR1 LNHNV, CDR2 YYDKDF (reference sequence). CDR3 length: 14 residues. The CDR3 nucleotides are TGTGCCACCAGCAGAAACATCGACACAGATACGCAGTATTTT. It specifies CATSRNIDTDTQYF.

This clonotype was counted a few times. J is TRBJ2-3 and V is TRBV13, with 9 positions matching TRBD1. Germline assignment: CDR1 PRHDT and CDR2 FYEKMQ (reference sequence). The CDR3 spans 17 residues. The V gene end was trimmed by 4 bases and the J gene end by 3 bases; junction bases not matched to a gene: 11. In DNA, the CDR3 is TGTGCCAGCAGCTCGGTAAAGGACAGGGGCGTTACAGATACGCAGTATTTT. Translating it yields CASSSVKDRGVTDTQYF. The full variable domain, its missing parts supplied by reference TRBV13 and TRBJ2-3, is AAGVIQSPRHLIKEKRETATLKCYPIPRHDTVYWYQQGPGQDPQFLISFYEKMQSDKGSIPDRFSAQQFSDYHSELNMSSLELGDSALYFCASSSVKDRGVTDTQYFGPGTRLTVL.

This clonotype has just a few counts. This rearrangement joins TRBV5-1 to TRBJ2-3; D is possibly TRBD2 (6 bases). In germline, CDR1 is SGHRS, CDR2 YFSETQ. V lost 5 bases, J lost 5 bases, and 15 bases lay in between. The CDR3 is 14 residues long. CDR3 nucleotide sequence: TGCGCCAGCAGATTAGCGGACCAAGGAGATACGCAGTATTTT. Protein: CASRLADQGDTQYF.

This clonotype was counted between two and nine times. This chain connects TRBV20-1 to TRBJ1-2; D remains unclear. This CDR3 has 13 amino acids. The germline V gene has CDR1 DFQATT and CDR2 SNEGSKA (reference sequence). Trimming cost V 3 bases and J 4 bases, with 12 bases left between them. The CDR3 region is CSASEGYGYGYTF. CDR3 nucleotides: TGCAGTGCTAGCGAAGGATACGGCTATGGCTACACCTTC.

This chain uses TRBV7-2 with TRBJ1-1, with a weak D call TRBD1 (5 bases). Germline V gives CDR1 SGHTA, CDR2 FQGNSA. There are 13 residues in the CDR3. The V gene lost 5 bases and the J gene lost 4 bases, with 11 bases spanning the gap. The CDR3 loop reads CASSMTAFTEAFF. Written as DNA, the CDR3 is TGTGCCAGCAGCATGACAGCTTTCACTGAAGCTTTCTTT.

This clonotype turned up a few times. The chain joins TRBV7-3 to TRBJ2-1; D is unresolved. Germline values: CDR1 SGHTA, CDR2 FQGTGA. The CDR3 runs 15 residues. V lost 2 bases and J lost 1, with 9 bases in between. CDR3 amino acids: CASSLVGTSYNEQFF. The DNA for the CDR3 is TGTGCCAGCAGCTTAGTAGGAACTTCCTACAATGAGCAGTTCTTC.

The rearrangement joins TRBV13 to TRBJ2-5; no clear D gene. CDR1 and CDR2 (germline): PRHDT, FYEKMQ (reference sequence). The CDR3 has 15 residues. The V gene lost 2 bases and the J gene lost 1 base, with 11 bases spanning the gap. The CDR3 bases are TGTGCCAGCAGCTTACTCAGTAAAAGCCAAGAGACCCAGTACTTC. Its protein is CASSLLSKSQETQYF.

This clonotype occurred a few times. The chain has TRBV6-5 and TRBJ2-7; perhaps TRBD2 as D (5 bases). The V gene lost 8 bases and the J gene lost 5 bases, with 13 bases spanning the gap. Germline V gives CDR1 MNHEY, CDR2 SVGAGI. CDR3 size: 12 residues. The CDR3 nucleotides are TGTGCCAGCCGGGCGGGCCCCCACGAGCAGTACTTC. This gives the protein CASRAGPHEQYF.

This rearrangement joins TRBV19 to TRBJ2-3; the D is unclear. The germline V gene encodes CDR1 LNHDA and CDR2 SQIVND (reference sequence). The CDR3 runs to 14 residues. Trimming stripped 8 bases from V and 6 bases from J, with 18 bases between. The CDR3 loop reads CASSSLGTADTQYF. The CDR3 DNA reads as TGTGCCAGTTCGTCCCTGGGAACCGCGGATACGCAGTATTTT.

The rearrangement joins TRBV29-1 to TRBJ2-1; no firm D call. The germline V and J ends were trimmed by 7 bases and 5 bases, with 15 bases remaining between them. Germline V CDR1 and CDR2: SQVTM, ANQGSEA. The CDR3 is 13 residues long. The CDR3 DNA reads TGCAGCGGAGCAGCAACTCAGAACAATGAGCAGTTCTTC. Translating it yields CSGAATQNNEQFF.

This clonotype was seen more than once but under ten times. The genes are TRBV7-3 and TRBJ2-3; D might be TRBD1 (6 bases). The germline gives CDR1 SGHTA, CDR2 FQGTGA. The V end lost 4 bases, the J end lost 8 bases, and 10 bases lay between the germline ends. The CDR3 is 12 amino acids. This chain's CDR3 is CASSSTGLTQYF. DNA of the CDR3: TGTGCCAGCAGCTCAACAGGGCTTACGCAGTATTTT. Using reference TRBV7-3 and TRBJ2-3 for the parts outside the CDR3, the full variable domain is GAGVSQTPSNKVTEKGKYVELRCDPISGHTALYWYRQSLGQGPEFLIYFQGTGAADDSGLPNDRFFAVRPEGSVSTLKIQRTERGDSAVYLCASSSTGLTQYFGPGTRLTVL.

This clonotype was recorded a few times. The chain has TRBV29-1 and TRBJ2-1; either TRBD1 or TRBD2 may fit D (5 bases each). This CDR3 contains 15 residues. V was cut by 4 bases and J by 2 bases, with 15 bases left in between. Germline CDR1 SQVTM, CDR2 ANQGSEA. CDR3 residues: CSVANPRDPYNEQFF. The CDR3 bases are TGCAGCGTTGCAAACCCCAGGGACCCCTACAATGAGCAGTTCTTC.

The table lists this clonotype with a few counts. V usage is TRBV20-1 and J usage is TRBJ2-7, with 13 bases identical to TRBD2. This CDR3 region has 15 residues. V was clipped by 5 bases and J by 3 bases; unmatched bases: 7. Germline V lookup: CDR1 DFQATT, CDR2 SNEGSKA (reference sequence). CDR3 sequence reads: CSALPGLAGFYEQYF. In DNA form, the CDR3 reads TGCAGTGCTCTCCCGGGACTAGCGGGGTTCTACGAGCAGTACTTC.

The chain links TRBV6-2 or TRBV6-3 to TRBJ2-3, with D perhaps matching TRBD2 (6 bases). The germline V gene encodes CDR1 MNHEY and CDR2 SVGEGT. The CDR3 extends over 15 amino acids. The V end lost 5 bases, the J end lost 3 bases, and 15 bases lay between the germline ends. CDR3: CASSRTIVGTDTQYF. The CDR3 DNA sequence: TGTGCCAGCAGTCGGACTATAGTTGGGACAGATACGCAGTATTTT.

The chain uses TRBV6-6 and TRBJ1-1; tentative D call: TRBD1 (5 bases). This CDR3 comprises 12 residues. The germline V gene has CDR1 MNHNY and CDR2 SVGAGI (reference sequence). Trimming left V 2 bases short and J 4 bases short, with 5 bases between. The CDR3 DNA reads TGTGCCAGCAGTTACGGGGCCACTGAAGCTTTCTTT. Encoded protein: CASSYGATEAFF.

This clonotype is medium-sized in the sample. The V gene is TRBV12-3 or TRBV12-4, the J gene TRBJ1-2, with a weak D call TRBD1 (6 bases). The V and J ends lost 2 bases and 4 bases respectively, with 17 bases between them. This CDR3 spans 16 amino acids. The CDR3 region has the DNA TGTGCCAGCAGTTTAAATCGGGGGCGAGGCGTCTATGGCTACACCTTC. It specifies CASSLNRGRGVYGYTF.

Note on this clonotype: The junction does not match germline at one end; this may be a read error. V gene TRBV5-1 combines with J gene TRBJ1-2, with D uncertain. Germline V gene lookup returns CDR1 SGHRS and CDR2 YFSETQ. The CDR3 consists of 14 residues. The CDR3 sequence is CASGLELGGSGYTF. The CDR3 region has the DNA TGCGCCAGCGGCTTGGAATTAGGAGGCAGTGGCTACACCTTC.

The CDR3: CASSLAPSPLRETQYF. The CDR3 region has the DNA TGCGCCAGCAGCTTGGCCCCCAGCCCTCTACGCGAGACCCAGTACTTC. This chain connects TRBV5-1 to TRBJ2-5; no clear D gene. V lost 0 bases and J 5 bases, leaving 17 bases between the germline ends. Germline V gives CDR1 SGHRS, CDR2 YFSETQ. The CDR3 is made up of 16 amino acids.

Only a few counts were recorded for this clonotype. The rearrangement joins TRBV25-1 to TRBJ2-3, with 9 bases that match TRBD1. Germline CDR1 MGHDK, CDR2 SYGVNS. The length of the CDR3 is 18 residues. The V segment lost 3 bases and the J segment 0 bases; nucleotides outside the gene matches: 10. The CDR3 DNA reads as TGTGCCAGCAGTGAGCCTACAGGGGGCCCATCAAGCACAGATACGCAGTATTTT. Protein: CASSEPTGGPSSTDTQYF.

V gene TRBV5-6 combines with J gene TRBJ1-6; D not resolved. The CDR3 covers 13 residues. Germline CDR1 and CDR2: SGHDT and YYEEEE. Trimming removed 4 bases at V and 13 bases at J, with 15 bases between. CDR3 sequence (DNA): TGTGCCAGCAGCACAGACCCTGCCAGCCCCCTCCACTTT. Protein product: CASSTDPASPLHF.

The CDR3 nucleotides read TGTGCCAGCAGAGGGGGCGGGGGCCCTGAAGCTTTCTTT. Translation: CASRGGGGPEAFF. The chain carries TRBV12-3 or TRBV12-4 and TRBJ1-1; 7 nucleotides align to TRBD1. This CDR3 has 13 amino acids. With 6 bases clipped from V and 6 bases from J, the junction kept 7 bases outside the gene matches.

This chain connects TRBV7-2 to TRBJ2-1; 11 bases agree with TRBD2. This CDR3 is 16 amino acids long. The germline gives CDR1 SGHTA, CDR2 FQGNSA. V lost 1 base and J lost 4; bases outside the gene matches: 3. For the CDR3, the DNA is TGTGCCAGCAGCTTAGACGGGACTAGCGGTTACAATGAGCAGTTCTTC. Its protein product is CASSLDGTSGYNEQFF.

V is TRBV7-2 and J is TRBJ2-3; D call uncertain. The germline V gene has CDR1 SGHTA and CDR2 FQGNSA. V was clipped by 4 bases and J by 2 bases, with 13 bases between them. This CDR3 is 15 amino acids long. The CDR3 DNA reads as TGTGCCAGCAGCTCCCCCCGGATCGCCACAGATACGCAGTATTTT. Translated, it gives CASSSPRIATDTQYF.

The rearrangement uses TRBV29-1 and TRBJ2-7, with D hard to call. The germline CDR1 and CDR2 sequences are SQVTM and ANQGSEA. This CDR3 has 13 residues. As DNA, the CDR3 is TGCAGTGTTCTAACCGGTACGTCCTACGAGCAGTACTTC. Translating it yields CSVLTGTSYEQYF.

The sample holds a few counts of this clonotype. V is TRBV12-3 or TRBV12-4 and J is TRBJ2-7; D gene ambiguous. There are 13 residues in the CDR3. Trimming removed 3 bases at V and 3 bases at J, with 9 bases between. The CDR3 DNA is TGTGCCAGCAGTTTCCGCACGCTCTACGAGCAGTACTTC. This encodes CASSFRTLYEQYF.

The chain carries TRBV29-1 and TRBJ2-1; D possibly corresponds to TRBD2 (5 bases). CDR1 is SQVTM, CDR2 ANQGSEA, per germline. Trimming shortened V by 4 bases and J by 0 bases, and 10 bases separated the two germline ends. The CDR3 loop spans 14 amino acids. CDR3 amino acids: CSVAGLSSYNEQFF. CDR3 bases: TGCAGCGTTGCTGGACTCAGCTCCTACAATGAGCAGTTCTTC.

The chain uses TRBV3-1 and TRBJ2-7, with D perhaps TRBD1 (5 bases). Trimming took off 1 base at V and 7 bases at J, with 20 bases between the two ends. The CDR3 sequence is 16 residues long. Germline lookup yields CDR1 LGHDT and CDR2 YNNKEL (reference sequence). CDR3 region: CASSQAVGPSPGEQYF. The CDR3 DNA sequence: TGTGCCAGCAGCCAAGCGGTGGGTCCATCCCCAGGGGAGCAGTACTTC.

The rearrangement joins TRBV7-9 to TRBJ2-7; D uncertain. The CDR3 is 14 amino acids. Trimming shortened V by 5 bases and J by 2 bases, and 13 bases separated the two germline ends. Germline CDR1 is SEHNR and CDR2 is FQNEAQ (reference sequence). The CDR3 protein is CASSPDLPTYEQYF. In DNA form, the CDR3 reads TGTGCCAGCAGCCCTGACTTACCCACCTACGAGCAGTACTTC. Together with reference TRBV7-9 and TRBJ2-7, the CDR3 gives the full variable domain: DTGVSQNPRHKITKRGQNVTFRCDPISEHNRLYWYRQTLGQGPEFLTYFQNEAQLEKSRLLSDRFSAERPKGSFSTLEIQRTEQGDSAMYLCASSPDLPTYEQYFGPGTRLTVT.

The V call is TRBV7-9, the J call TRBJ2-7; D uncertain. Germline values: CDR1 SEHNR, CDR2 FQNEAQ (reference sequence). The V gene lost 3 bases and the J gene lost 0 bases, with 12 bases spanning the gap. This CDR3 region has 15 residues. CDR3 nucleotide sequence: TGTGCCAGCAGCTTCGGATCCAAGAGCTCCTACGAGCAGTACTTC. Protein: CASSFGSKSSYEQYF.